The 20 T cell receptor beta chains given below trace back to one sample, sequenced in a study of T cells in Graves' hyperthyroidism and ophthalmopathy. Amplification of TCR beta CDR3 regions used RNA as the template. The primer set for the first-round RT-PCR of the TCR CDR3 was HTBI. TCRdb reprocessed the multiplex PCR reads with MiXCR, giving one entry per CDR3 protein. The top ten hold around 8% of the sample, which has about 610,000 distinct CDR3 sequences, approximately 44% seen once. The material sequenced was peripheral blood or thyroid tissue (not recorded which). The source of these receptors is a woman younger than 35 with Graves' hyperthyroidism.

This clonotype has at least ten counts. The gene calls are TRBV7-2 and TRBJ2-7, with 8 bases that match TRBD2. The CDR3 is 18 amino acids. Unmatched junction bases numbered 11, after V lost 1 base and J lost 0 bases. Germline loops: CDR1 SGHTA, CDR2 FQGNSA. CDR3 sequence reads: CASSLDSSGLVGSYEQYF. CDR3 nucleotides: TGTGCCAGCAGCTTAGATAGTTCGGGACTAGTGGGCTCCTACGAGCAGTACTTC.

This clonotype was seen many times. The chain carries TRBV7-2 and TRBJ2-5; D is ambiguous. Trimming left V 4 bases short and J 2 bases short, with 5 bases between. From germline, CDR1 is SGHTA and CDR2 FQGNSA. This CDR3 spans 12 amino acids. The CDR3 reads CASSSRQETQYF. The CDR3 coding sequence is TGTGCCAGCAGCTCCAGACAAGAGACCCAGTACTTC.

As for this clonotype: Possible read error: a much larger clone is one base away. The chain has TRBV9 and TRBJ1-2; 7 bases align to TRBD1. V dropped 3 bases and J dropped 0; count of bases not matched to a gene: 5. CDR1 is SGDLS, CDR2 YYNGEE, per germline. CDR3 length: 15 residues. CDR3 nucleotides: TGTGCCAGCAGCGCATCGGGGACAGCTAACTATGGCTACACCTTC. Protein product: CASSASGTANYGYTF.

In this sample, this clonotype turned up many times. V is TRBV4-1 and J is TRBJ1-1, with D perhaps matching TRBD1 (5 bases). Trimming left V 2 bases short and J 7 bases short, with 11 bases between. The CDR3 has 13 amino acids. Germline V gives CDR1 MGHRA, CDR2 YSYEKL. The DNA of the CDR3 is TGCGCCAGCAGCCAAACCGGGGGGGGTGAAGCTTTCTTT. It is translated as CASSQTGGGEAFF.

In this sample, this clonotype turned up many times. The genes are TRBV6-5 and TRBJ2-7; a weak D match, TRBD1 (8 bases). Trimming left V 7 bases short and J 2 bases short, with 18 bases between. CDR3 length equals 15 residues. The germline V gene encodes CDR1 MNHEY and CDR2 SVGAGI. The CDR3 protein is CASTSTGGDTYEQYF. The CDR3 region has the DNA TGTGCCAGCACTTCAACAGGGGGGGATACCTACGAGCAGTACTTC.

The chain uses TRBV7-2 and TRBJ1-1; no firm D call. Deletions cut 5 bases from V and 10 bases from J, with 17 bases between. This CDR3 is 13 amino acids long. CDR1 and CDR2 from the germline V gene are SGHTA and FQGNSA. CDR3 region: CASSPPGLAGAFF. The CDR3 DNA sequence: TGTGCCAGCAGCCCCCCTGGACTAGCGGGAGCTTTCTTT.

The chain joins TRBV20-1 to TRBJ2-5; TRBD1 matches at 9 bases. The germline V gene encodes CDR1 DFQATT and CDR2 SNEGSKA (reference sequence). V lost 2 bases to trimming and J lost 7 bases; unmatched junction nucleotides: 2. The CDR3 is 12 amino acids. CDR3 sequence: CSARRGQGTQYF. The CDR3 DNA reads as TGCAGTGCTAGAAGGGGACAGGGGACCCAGTACTTC.

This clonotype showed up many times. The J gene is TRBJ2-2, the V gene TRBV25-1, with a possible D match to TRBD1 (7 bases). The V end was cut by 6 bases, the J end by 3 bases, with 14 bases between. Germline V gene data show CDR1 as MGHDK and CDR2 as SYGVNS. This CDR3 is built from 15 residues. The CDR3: CASSRGAEYTGELFF. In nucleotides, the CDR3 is TGTGCCAGCAGCAGGGGGGCTGAGTACACCGGGGAGCTGTTTTTT.

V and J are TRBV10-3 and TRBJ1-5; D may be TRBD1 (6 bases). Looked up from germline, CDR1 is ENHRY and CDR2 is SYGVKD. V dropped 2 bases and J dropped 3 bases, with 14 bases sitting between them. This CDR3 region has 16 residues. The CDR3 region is CAISEGQTFYNQPQHF. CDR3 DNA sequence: TGTGCCATCAGTGAGGGACAGACTTTTTACAATCAGCCCCAGCATTTT.

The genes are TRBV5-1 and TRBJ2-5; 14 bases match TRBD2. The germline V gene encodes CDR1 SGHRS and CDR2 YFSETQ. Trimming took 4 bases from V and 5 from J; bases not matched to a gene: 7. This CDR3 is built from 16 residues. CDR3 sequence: CASSKGTSGRAETQYF. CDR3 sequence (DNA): TGCGCCAGCAGCAAAGGGACTAGCGGGAGAGCGGAGACCCAGTACTTC.

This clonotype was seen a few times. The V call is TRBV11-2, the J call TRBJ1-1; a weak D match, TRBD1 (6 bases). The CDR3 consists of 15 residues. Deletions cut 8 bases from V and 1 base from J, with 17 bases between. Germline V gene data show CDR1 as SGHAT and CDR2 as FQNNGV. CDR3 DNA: TGTGCCAGCCGAAATCTCAGGGGTACGAACACTGAAGCTTTCTTT. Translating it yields CASRNLRGTNTEAFF.

CDR3 sequence reads: CASSPRDLRRTEQYF. CDR3 DNA: TGTGCCAGCAGCCCCAGGGACTTGCGGAGGACTGAGCAGTACTTC. The J gene is TRBJ2-7, the V gene TRBV7-9; D is perhaps TRBD2 (6 bases). Germline V CDR1 and CDR2: SEHNR, FQNEAQ (reference sequence). Trimming removed 5 bases from V and 7 bases from J, with 21 bases in between. This CDR3 is 15 amino acids long.

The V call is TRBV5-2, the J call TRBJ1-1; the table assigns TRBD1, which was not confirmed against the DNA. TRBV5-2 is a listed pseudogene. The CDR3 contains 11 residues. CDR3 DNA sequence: TGTGCCAGCAAGGACAGGGAGTTAGTTTTCTTT. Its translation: CASKDRELVFF.

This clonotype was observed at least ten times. CDR3 bases: TGTGCCAGTCCTCGGAGTTTACACTATGGCTACACCTTC. It encodes CASPRSLHYGYTF. V and J are TRBV19 and TRBJ1-2, with no clear D. Germline loops: CDR1 LNHDA, CDR2 SQIVND (reference sequence). Trimming cost V 8 bases and J 3 bases, with 13 bases left between them. This CDR3 comprises 13 residues.

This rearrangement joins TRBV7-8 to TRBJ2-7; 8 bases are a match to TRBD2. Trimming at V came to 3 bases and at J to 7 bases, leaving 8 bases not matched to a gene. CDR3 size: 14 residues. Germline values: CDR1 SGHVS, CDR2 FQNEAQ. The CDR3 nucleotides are TGTGCCAGCAGCTTGGGACTAGGCTACAATGAGCAGTACTTC. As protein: CASSLGLGYNEQYF.

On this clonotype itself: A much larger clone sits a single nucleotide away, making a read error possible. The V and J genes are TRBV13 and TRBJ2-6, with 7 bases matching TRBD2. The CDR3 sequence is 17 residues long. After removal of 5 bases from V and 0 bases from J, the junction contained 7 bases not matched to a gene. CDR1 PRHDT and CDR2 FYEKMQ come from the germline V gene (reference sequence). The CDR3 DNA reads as TGTGCCAGCAGCAGAAGGGCTAGCGGCTCTGGGGCCAACGTCCTGACTTTC. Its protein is CASSRRASGSGANVLTF.

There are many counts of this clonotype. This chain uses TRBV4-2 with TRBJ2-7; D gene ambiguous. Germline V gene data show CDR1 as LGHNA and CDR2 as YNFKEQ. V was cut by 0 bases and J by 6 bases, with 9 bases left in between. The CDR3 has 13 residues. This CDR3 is CASSQDRGAEQYF. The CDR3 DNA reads TGTGCCAGCAGCCAAGATCGAGGAGCCGAGCAGTACTTC.

The CDR3 region has the DNA TGTGCCAGCAGCCCCGGGACAAGGAATTCACCCCTCCACTTT. It is translated as CASSPGTRNSPLHF. The chain employs TRBV12-3 or TRBV12-4 and TRBJ1-6; D may be TRBD1 (6 bases). This CDR3 contains 14 residues. V lost 6 bases, J lost 7 bases, and 13 bases lay in between.

The CDR3 nucleotides read TGTGCCAGCTCACTAGCTCGGACAGCCAACTATGGCTACACCTTC. Translated: CASSLARTANYGYTF. The chain employs TRBV18 and TRBJ1-2, with D maybe TRBD1 (6 bases). The CDR3 loop spans 15 amino acids. The V gene's germline CDR1 is KGHSH and CDR2 LQKENI. V gave up 4 bases and J gave up 2 bases, with 14 bases separating them. Together with reference TRBV18 and TRBJ1-2, the CDR3 gives the full variable domain: NAGVMQNPRHLVRRRGQEARLRCSPMKGHSHVYWYRQLPEEGLKFMVYLQKENIIDESGMPKERFSAEFPKEGPSILRIQQVVRGDSAAYFCASSLARTANYGYTFGSGTRLTVV.

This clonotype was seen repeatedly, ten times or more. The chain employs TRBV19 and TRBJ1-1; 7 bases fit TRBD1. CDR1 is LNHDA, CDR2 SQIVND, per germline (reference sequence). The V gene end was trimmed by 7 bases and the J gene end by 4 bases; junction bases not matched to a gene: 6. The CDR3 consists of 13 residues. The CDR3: CASTQGWGTEAFF. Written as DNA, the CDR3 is TGTGCCAGTACACAGGGGTGGGGCACTGAAGCTTTCTTT.